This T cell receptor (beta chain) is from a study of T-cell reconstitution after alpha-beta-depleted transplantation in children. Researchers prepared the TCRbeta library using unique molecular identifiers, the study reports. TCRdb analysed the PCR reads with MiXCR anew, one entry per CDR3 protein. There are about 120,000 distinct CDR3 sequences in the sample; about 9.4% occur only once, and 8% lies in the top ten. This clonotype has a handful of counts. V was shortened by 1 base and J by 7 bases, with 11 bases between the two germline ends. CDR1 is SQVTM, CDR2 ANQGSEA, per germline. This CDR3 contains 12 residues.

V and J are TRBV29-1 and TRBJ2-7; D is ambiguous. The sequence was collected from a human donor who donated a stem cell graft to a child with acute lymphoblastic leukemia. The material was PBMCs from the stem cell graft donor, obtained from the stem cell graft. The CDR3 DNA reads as TGCAGCGTTGAAGGACACCTCGGTGAGCAGTACTTC. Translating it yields CSVEGHLGEQYF.